This T cell receptor beta chain was identified during a study of T-cell reconstitution after alpha-beta-depleted transplantation in children (dated by TCRdb to 2016 to 2017). Study-level background: The study quantitatively tracked T-cell immune reconstitution after TCRalphabeta/CD19-depleted allogeneic hematopoietic cell transplantation in children using TCR repertoire profiling.

In light of the paper, this sample's treatment or condition label describes: allogeneic hematopoietic cell transplantation with graft depleted of TCRalphabeta T cells and CD19 B cells. TCRalphabeta/CD19-depleted allogeneic hematopoietic cell grafts were given to the transplant recipients, all of whom were children. The receptor library was made with PCR. TCRdb lists the instrument as Illumina HiSeq 2500. TCR libraries were prepared with molecular barcoding, using unique molecular identifiers to normalize TCRbeta repertoire quantification. TCRdb reran the public reads through fastp at Q25 and MiXCR, keeping productive beta chains. Every distinct CDR3 protein forms one entry, paired with its most common genes and DNA. The sample profile shows about 590,000 distinct CDR3 sequences; roughly 13% of them were found once. The ten largest clones add up to approximately 2.1% of the sample. The CDR3 holds 12 amino acids from the cysteine to the phenylalanine. Only the CDR3 DNA stays, 36 bases, in frame from base 1. Cut back by 3 bases and 6 bases, the V and J ends lie 6 bases apart.

This clonotype was detected many times. Its antigen remains undetermined. Base qualities are not recorded, but no much larger clone differs from it by a single base. Results the study describes overall, beyond this receptor: The apparently early alphabetaT-cell count recovery about two months after transplant was reportedly dependent on only several hundred rapidly expanded clones derived from non-depleted graft cells. In some patients, the high TCRbeta diversity seen at day 60 was put down to recipient T cells and intrathymic progenitors that had survived conditioning. Over subsequent months, a decline in hyperexpanded clone frequencies was noted, and after one year, T-cell counts and TCRbeta diversity were mostly ascribed to newly produced T cells.

The origin of this receptor is a male patient between 10 and 17 years old who had a stem cell transplant for acute myeloid leukemia, so the T cells may come from the graft donor. Source: PBMCs, mostly from graft donor cells, taken 360 days after TCRalphabeta/CD19-depleted stem cell transplant. This chain is built from TRBV12-3 or TRBV12-4 and TRBJ2-1, with an unclear D gene assignment. The DNA sequence is TGTGCCAGCAGTTTTAGGCGCAATGAGCAGTTCTTC. It codes for CASSFRRNEQFF.